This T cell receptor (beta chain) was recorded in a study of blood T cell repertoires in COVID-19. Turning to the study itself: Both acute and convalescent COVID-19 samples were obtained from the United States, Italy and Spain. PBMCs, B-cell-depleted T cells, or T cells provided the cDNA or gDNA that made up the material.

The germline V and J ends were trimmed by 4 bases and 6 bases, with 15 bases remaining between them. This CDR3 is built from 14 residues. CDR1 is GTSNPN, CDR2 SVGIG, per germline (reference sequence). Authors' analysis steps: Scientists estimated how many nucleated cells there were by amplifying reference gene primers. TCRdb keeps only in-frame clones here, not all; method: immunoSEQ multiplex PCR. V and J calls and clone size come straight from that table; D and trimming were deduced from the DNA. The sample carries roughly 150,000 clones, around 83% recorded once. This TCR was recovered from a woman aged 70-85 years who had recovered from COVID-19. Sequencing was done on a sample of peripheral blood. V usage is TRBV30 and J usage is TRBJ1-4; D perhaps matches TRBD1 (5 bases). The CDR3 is CAWNAVAGYEKLFF. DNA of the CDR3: TGTGCCTGGAATGCGGTGGCAGGGTATGAAAAACTGTTTTTT.